This T cell receptor (beta chain) was sequenced in a study of blood T cell repertoires in COVID-19. Looking at the study overall: The analysed material was cDNA or gDNA that came from T cells, B-cell-depleted T cells, or PBMCs.

This clone has a handful of counts. Data came from immunoSEQ multiplex PCR; TCRdb stores just in-frame clones and leaves some out. The sample lists about 350,000 clones, over 75% occurring once. The sequence was collected from a woman aged 25 to 39 who had recovered from COVID-19. Sequencing used PBMCs or T cells enriched from blood (not recorded which).

CDR3 DNA: TGTGCCTGGAGTCCGGGACTTGGGGTCTACGAGCAGTACTTC. Its protein product is CAWSPGLGVYEQYF. The chain carries TRBV30 and TRBJ2-7; D perhaps matches TRBD2 (6 bases). The CDR3 runs 14 residues. Germline CDR1 GTSNPN, CDR2 SVGIG (reference sequence). The V end was cut by 2 bases, the J end by 3 bases, with 14 bases between.